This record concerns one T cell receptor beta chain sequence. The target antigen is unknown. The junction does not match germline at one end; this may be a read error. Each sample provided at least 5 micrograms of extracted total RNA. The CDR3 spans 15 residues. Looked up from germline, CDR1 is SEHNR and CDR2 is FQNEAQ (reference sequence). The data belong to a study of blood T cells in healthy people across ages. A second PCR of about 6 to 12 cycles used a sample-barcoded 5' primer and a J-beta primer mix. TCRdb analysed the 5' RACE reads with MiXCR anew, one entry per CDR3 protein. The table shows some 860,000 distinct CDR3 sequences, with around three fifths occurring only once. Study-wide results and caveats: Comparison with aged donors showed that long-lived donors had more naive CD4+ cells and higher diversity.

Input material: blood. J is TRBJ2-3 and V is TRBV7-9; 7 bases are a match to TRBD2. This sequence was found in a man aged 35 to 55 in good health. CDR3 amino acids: CARSSGTRGVNTQYF. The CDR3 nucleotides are TGTGCCAGAAGCTCCGGGACCCGGGGGGTGAATACGCAGTATTTT.